This TCR beta chain is from a study of T and B cells in COVID-19 patients (dated by TCRdb to between 2020 and 2021). Study-wide context: In this study, adaptive immunity was profiled in COVID-19 patients who either had active infection or had recovered, using TRB and IGH repertoire sequencing of peripheral blood. As many as 9 follow-up blood samples were taken per patient, and some of the samples covered different disease stages within the same individual. A couple of patients were included in both the recovered and active cohorts because samples were available from active disease and after recovery. A median age of approximately 34 years was recorded in the recovered cohort versus 65 to 80 years in the active-infection cohort. Critical illness requiring mechanical ventilation or ECMO was present in about 55% of the roughly 20 patients in the active-infection cohort. Repertoire analyses used an age-matched reference group of 39 healthy donors who were negative for COVID-19 antibodies as the comparison. Comorbidities linked to unfavorable COVID-19 outcome were present in about 90% of the roughly 20 patients in the active-infection cohort. The repository of TCR and BCR sequences included about 69 time points from around 35 patients, and more than 7 million TCR sequences were analysed. A recovered cohort included around 18 patients who provided fewer than 25 samples, and most of these patients had mild to moderate COVID-19 treated on an outpatient basis.

Genomic DNA extracted from blood was used in amounts of roughly 220-500 ng for amplification of TRB repertoires. Results and caveats for the whole study, not just this receptor: In active COVID-19, TRB repertoires were highly clonal, while at recovery, diversity and richness increased above the levels seen in healthy donors. In patients with COVID-19, the usage of TRBV/TRBJ genes was reported to be strongly skewed. Few blood samples were available from mildly ill patients while symptoms were present or from severe cases at early time points. The cohort was considered too small for HLA contributions to COVID-19 susceptibility or severity to be assessed. Specific T cell subsets (CD4+/Treg/CD8+) and sorted SARS-CoV-2-responsive or tetramer+ T cells had not yet been sequenced, and the corresponding sequencing experiments were ongoing. The reported TCR clusters were said to need prospective validation before any clinical use. The recovered cohort had approximately 2,200 exclusive TCR clusters, including under 40 low-pGen clusters.

According to the germline V gene, CDR1 reads SGHAT and CDR2 reads FQNNGV. The trim is 3 bases for V and 3 bases for J, with a gap of 9 bases between the germline ends. There are 15 amino acids in the CDR3, from cysteine to phenylalanine inclusive. Of the read, only the CDR3 DNA is kept; its 45 bases are in frame from base 1. These reads were obtained on an Illumina MiSeq. Multiplex PCR with BIOMED2 TRB-A/B primer pools was used to amplify TRB rearrangements. Illumina-compatible adapters and 7-nucleotide sample barcodes were attached to the amplicons in two consecutive PCRs. All library PCRs used Phusion HS II polymerase. The amplicons were purified from gel with the NucleoSpin Gel and PCR Clean-up kit, measured on Qubit, and combined at 4 to 4.5 nM. Before Illumina next-generation sequencing, the quality of the amplicon pool was assessed on an Agilent 2100 Bioanalyzer. As for the authors' bioinformatics: TRB rearrangements were annotated with MiXCR 3.0.8 using the default MiXCR reference library. Non-productive reads and sequences with fewer than 2 reads were removed, and every unique CDR3 nucleotide sequence was treated as one clone. Clonality, diversity, richness and V-J gene usage were calculated in R 3.5.1. TCR clustering by CDR3 similarity used GLIPH2, with generation probabilities calculated by OLGA. GLIPH2 clusters were kept only when the clusters contained at least four unique TCR clonotypes present in at least three individuals. TCRdb trimmed public reads at Q25 via fastp, called clones via MiXCR and kept in-frame beta chains. Under each unique CDR3 protein, matching rows form one entry showing the most common genes and DNA. The V and J calls and clone size come from TCRdb's table, not from the authors' own analysis. Here the sample has about 8,000 distinct CDR3 sequences; about 28% occur a single time. More than 5% of the sample is taken by the ten largest.

This clonotype has a handful of counts. Which antigen it targets is not known. Base-call qualities are not available, and no considerably larger clone is one nucleotide away. Sample: blood. The chain joins TRBV11-2 to TRBJ2-6, with the D gene not clear enough to name. This receptor was identified in a human donor who had recovered from COVID-19. The DNA sequence follows: TGTGCCAGCAGCTTGAAAGGGTATGGGGCCAACGTCCTGACTTTC. Translated, it reads CASSLKGYGANVLTF. The entire variable domain, with the stretches around the CDR3 drawn from the reference TRBV11-2 and TRBJ2-6 proteins, is EAGVAQSPRYKIIEKRQSVAFWCNPISGHATLYWYQQILGQGPKLLIQFQNNGVVDDSQLPKDRFSAERLKGVDSTLKIQPAKLEDSAVYLCASSLKGYGANVLTFGAGSRLTVL.